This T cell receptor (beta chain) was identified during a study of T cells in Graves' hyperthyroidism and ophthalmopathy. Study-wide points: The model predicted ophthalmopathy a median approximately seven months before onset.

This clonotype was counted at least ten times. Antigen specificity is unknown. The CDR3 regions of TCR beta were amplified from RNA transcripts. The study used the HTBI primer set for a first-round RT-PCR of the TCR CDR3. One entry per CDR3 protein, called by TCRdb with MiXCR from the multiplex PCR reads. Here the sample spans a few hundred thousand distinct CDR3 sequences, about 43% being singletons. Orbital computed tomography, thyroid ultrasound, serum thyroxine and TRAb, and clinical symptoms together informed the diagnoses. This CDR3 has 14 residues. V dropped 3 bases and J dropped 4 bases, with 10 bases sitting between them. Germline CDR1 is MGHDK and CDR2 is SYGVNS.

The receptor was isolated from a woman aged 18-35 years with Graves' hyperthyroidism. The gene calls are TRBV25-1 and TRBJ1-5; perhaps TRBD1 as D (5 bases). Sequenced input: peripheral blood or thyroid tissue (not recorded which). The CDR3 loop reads CASSDGTGNQPQHF. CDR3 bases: TGTGCCAGCAGTGATGGGACGGGAAATCAGCCCCAGCATTTT.